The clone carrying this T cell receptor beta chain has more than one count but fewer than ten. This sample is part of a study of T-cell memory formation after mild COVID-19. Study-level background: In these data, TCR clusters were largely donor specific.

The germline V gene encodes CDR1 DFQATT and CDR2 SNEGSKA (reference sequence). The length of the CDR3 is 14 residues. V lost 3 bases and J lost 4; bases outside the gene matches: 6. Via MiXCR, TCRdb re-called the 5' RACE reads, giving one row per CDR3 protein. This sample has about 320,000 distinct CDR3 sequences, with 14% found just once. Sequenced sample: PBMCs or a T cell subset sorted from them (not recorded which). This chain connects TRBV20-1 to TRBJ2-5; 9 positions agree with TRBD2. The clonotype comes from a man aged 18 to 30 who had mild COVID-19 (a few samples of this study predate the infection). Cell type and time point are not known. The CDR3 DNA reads TGCAGTGCTAGTAAGCGGGGGGCGTCAGAGACCCAGTACTTC. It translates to CSASKRGASETQYF.